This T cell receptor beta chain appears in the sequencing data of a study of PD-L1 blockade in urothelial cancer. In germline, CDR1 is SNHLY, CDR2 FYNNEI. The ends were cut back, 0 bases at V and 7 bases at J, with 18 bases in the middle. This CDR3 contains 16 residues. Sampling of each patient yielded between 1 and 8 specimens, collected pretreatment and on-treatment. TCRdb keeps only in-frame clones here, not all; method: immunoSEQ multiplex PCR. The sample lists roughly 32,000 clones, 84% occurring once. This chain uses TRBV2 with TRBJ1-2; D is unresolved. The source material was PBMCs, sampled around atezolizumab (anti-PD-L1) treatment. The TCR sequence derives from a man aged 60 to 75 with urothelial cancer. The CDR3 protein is CASSEAEAVINAGYTF. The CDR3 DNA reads TGTGCCAGCAGTGAAGCGGAGGCGGTCATAAACGCTGGCTACACCTTC.